Listed below are T cell receptor beta chains from one sample, sequenced in a study of shared clonotypes between healthy human individuals. Sequencing used immunoSEQ multiplex PCR; TCRdb keeps in-frame clones, though not all of them. The data show about 2 million clones, approximately 95% seen once. The specimen sequenced was naive CD8+ T cells sorted from blood. These receptors all stem from a man aged 18-30 years in good health. CDR3s include the opening cysteine and the closing phenylalanine or tryptophan. D genes are given only for firm matches. Only some rows state a clone size, as once, few, many or a class for expanded clones.

D	V	J	size	DNA	CDR3
NA	TRBV4-1	TRBJ1-2	NA	TGCGCCAGCAGCCAGAAAGGCGGACAGTCGAACTATGGCTACACCTTC	CASSQKGGQSNYGYTF
NA	TRBV7-9	TRBJ2-7	NA	TGTGCCAGCAGCTCGGACCAGGAGTGGGTAATCGGTTCCTACGAGCAGTACTTC	CASSSDQEWVIGSYEQYF
TRBD1	TRBV5-4	TRBJ2-4	NA	TGTGCCAGCTCCGGGACAGGGGGCGAAAACATTCAGTACTTC	CASSGTGGENIQYF
NA	TRBV6-1	TRBJ1-3	NA	TGTGCCAGCAGTGAAATTGACGGGGGCACGGGAAACACCATATATTTT	CASSEIDGGTGNTIYF
NA	TRBV6-1	TRBJ2-7	NA	TGTGCCAGCTACGACAGTTCCTACGAGCAGTACTTC	CASYDSSYEQYF
TRBD2	TRBV5-6	TRBJ2-2	NA	TGTGCCAGCAGCTTGGAACTAGCGGGAACCACCGGGGAGCTGTTTTTT	CASSLELAGTTGELFF
TRBD1	TRBV7-9	TRBJ1-5	few	TGTGCCAGCAGCAATGACAGGGAGAGCAATCAGCCCCAGCATTTT	CASSNDRESNQPQHF
NA	TRBV11-2	TRBJ1-1	NA	TGTGCCAGCAGGTCCGGGGGGAGAGGAACTGAAGCTTTCTTT	CASRSGGRGTEAFF
NA	TRBV6-5	TRBJ2-2	once	TGTGCCAGCAGGCCCCGGGGGATTCCCGGGGAGCTGTTTTTT	CASRPRGIPGELFF
NA	TRBV19	TRBJ1-5	once	TGTGCCAGTAGTTCGAACGGGGGGATATCTCAGCCCCAGCATTTT	CASSSNGGISQPQHF
NA	TRBV7-2	TRBJ2-3	NA	TGTGCCAGCAGCTTTCCCCTACGGGGGAGCACAGATACGCAGTATTTT	CASSFPLRGSTDTQYF
TRBD1	TRBV19	TRBJ2-3	NA	TGTGCCAGTAGTATTTCCGGGACAGGGGGCACAGATACGCAGTATTTT	CASSISGTGGTDTQYF
NA	TRBV5-8	TRBJ2-5	once	TGTGCCAGCAGCTTGGCGGACCGGGGACCGATCCAAGAGACCCAGTACTTC	CASSLADRGPIQETQYF
NA	TRBV6-5	TRBJ2-7	NA	TGTGCCAGCAGCCCCGGAGGGGGCGGGTACGAGCAGTACTTC	CASSPGGGGYEQYF
NA	TRBV9	TRBJ2-3	NA	TGTGCCAGCAGCGGCGGGACTAGCACAGATACGCAGTATTTT	CASSGGTSTDTQYF
NA	TRBV7-2	TRBJ1-5	once	TGTGCCAGCAGCTTAGACAGGGGCAATCAGCCCCAGCATTTT	CASSLDRGNQPQHF
NA	TRBV13	TRBJ1-6	NA	TGTGCCAGCAGCTTAGCGGGGGAGGGGCATTCACCCCTCCACTTT	CASSLAGEGHSPLHF
NA	TRBV4-1	TRBJ2-1	once	TGCGCCAGCAGCGTCCCCGGGGGAAATGAGCAGTTCTTC	CASSVPGGNEQFF
NA	TRBV9	TRBJ2-3	once	TGTGCCAGCAGCGTGGGGGGAAGCACAGATACGCAGTATTTT	CASSVGGSTDTQYF
NA	TRBV27	TRBJ1-6	NA	TGTGCCAGCAGTTTACTGGCAGGAGATTCACCCCTCCACTTT	CASSLLAGDSPLHF
TRBD1	TRBV5-6	TRBJ1-3	NA	TGTGCCAGCAGCTGGGGGGGACAGAAAAACACCATATATTTT	CASSWGGQKNTIYF
NA	TRBV29-1	TRBJ2-7	NA	TGCAGCGTTGAAGATTCTGGCTACGAGCAGTACTTC	CSVEDSGYEQYF
TRBD2	TRBV19	TRBJ2-1	NA	TGTGCCAGTAGTATATATAGTAGCGGGAGCAATGAGCAGTTCTTC	CASSIYSSGSNEQFF
NA	TRBV27	TRBJ1-3	NA	TGTGCCAGCAGTTTACTGGGATCCGGAAACACCATATATTTT	CASSLLGSGNTIYF
TRBD2	TRBV4-1	TRBJ2-2	NA	TGCGCCAGCAGCCACTTTAGCGGGAGTAACACCGGGGAGCTGTTTTTT	CASSHFSGSNTGELFF
TRBD1	TRBV19	TRBJ2-7	NA	TGTGCCAGTAGTATAGGCACAGGGGGCTACGAGCAGTACTTC	CASSIGTGGYEQYF
TRBD2	TRBV5-4	TRBJ2-1	NA	TGTGCCAGCAGCACCATAGCGGGAGGCCTCTACAATGAGCAGTTCTTC	CASSTIAGGLYNEQFF
NA	TRBV13	TRBJ2-2	NA	TGTGCCAGCAGCCCGCTAGGCCTCACCGGGGCCGGGGAGCTGTTTTTT	CASSPLGLTGAGELFF
NA	TRBV5-8	TRBJ2-2	once	TGTGCCAGCAGCCTTTGGGGTACCGGGGAGCTGTTTTTT	CASSLWGTGELFF
NA	TRBV7-9	TRBJ1-1	NA	TGTGCCAGCAGCTTAGAGGACCCTGTTCCCACTGAAGCTTTCTTT	CASSLEDPVPTEAFF
TRBD1	TRBV18	TRBJ2-7	NA	TGTGCCAGCTCTTCCGCGTCGGGACAGGGTTTTTACGAGCAGTACTTC	CASSSASGQGFYEQYF
NA	TRBV6-6	TRBJ1-2	NA	TGTGCCAGCAGCAACAGACGGGAGCCCATTTTCTATGGCTACACCTTC	CASSNRREPIFYGYTF
NA	TRBV14	TRBJ2-3	once	TGTGCCAGCAGCCAAGATCCGGGAGATACGCAGTATTTT	CASSQDPGDTQYF
NA	TRBV28	TRBJ1-1	NA	TGTGCCAGCACCCTGGACAGTCCTCCCACTGAAGCTTTCTTT	CASTLDSPPTEAFF
TRBD1	TRBV7-9	TRBJ1-5	NA	TGTGCCAGCAGCCCGACAGGGGGGGTTGCTGAGCCCCAGCATTTT	CASSPTGGVAEPQHF
TRBD2	TRBV6-4	TRBJ2-7	NA	TGTGCCAGCAGCGACTCGTCGCTAGCGGGGGGGCCGACCCCCCAGCCTCGCTACGAGCAGTACTTC	CASSDSSLAGGPTPQPRYEQYF
NA	TRBV14	TRBJ2-1	NA	TGTGCCAGCAGCAGGGGCACGGGGGAGCAGTTCTTC	CASSRGTGEQFF
NA	TRBV7-8	TRBJ1-1	NA	TGTGCCAGCAGCGTTGGACGGTCGAACACTGAAGCTTTCTTT	CASSVGRSNTEAFF
TRBD2	TRBV6-6	TRBJ2-1	NA	TGTGCCAGCAGTCAAGTAGCGGGAGGGCCCAATGAGCAGTTCTTC	CASSQVAGGPNEQFF
NA	TRBV18	TRBJ1-1	NA	TGTGCCAGCTCACCCAGGGAAATGAACACTGAAGCTTTCTTT	CASSPREMNTEAFF
NA	TRBV7-3	TRBJ2-3	NA	TGTGCCAGCAGCTTAATTCAGGGATCAGATACGCAGTATTTT	CASSLIQGSDTQYF
NA	TRBV4-3	TRBJ2-5	NA	TGCGCCAGCAGCCAGACATCTAGCAGACTCCAAGAGACCCAGTACTTC	CASSQTSSRLQETQYF
NA	TRBV5-1	TRBJ2-7	NA	TGCGCCAGCAGCGGAGGAGCGGCCTACGAGCAGTACTTC	CASSGGAAYEQYF